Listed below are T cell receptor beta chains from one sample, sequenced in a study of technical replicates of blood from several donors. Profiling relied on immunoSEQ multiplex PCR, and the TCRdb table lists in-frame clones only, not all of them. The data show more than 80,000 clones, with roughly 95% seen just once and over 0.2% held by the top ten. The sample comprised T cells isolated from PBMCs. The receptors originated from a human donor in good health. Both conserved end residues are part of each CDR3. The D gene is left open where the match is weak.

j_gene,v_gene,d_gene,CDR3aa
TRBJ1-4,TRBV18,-,CASSPDSAEKLFF
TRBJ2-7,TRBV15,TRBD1,CATSPGTGQAYEQYF
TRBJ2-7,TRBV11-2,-,CASSPLRGSGSSYEQYF
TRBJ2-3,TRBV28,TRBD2,CASPAGSGRATSTDTQYF
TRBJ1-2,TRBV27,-,CASSLSSRDNSNYGYTF
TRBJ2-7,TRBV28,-,CASGFLAPSSYEQYF
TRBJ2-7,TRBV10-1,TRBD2,CASSEIRTSAYEQYF
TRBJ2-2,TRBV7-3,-,CASSLMGPAGELFF
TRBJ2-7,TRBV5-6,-,CASSRVFYEQYF
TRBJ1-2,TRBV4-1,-,CASSQYYPGNGYTF
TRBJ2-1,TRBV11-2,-,CASSLGENEQFF
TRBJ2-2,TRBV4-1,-,CASSQVKQFNTGELFF
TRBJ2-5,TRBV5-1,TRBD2,CASSGLAGGETQYF
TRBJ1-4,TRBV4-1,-,CASRRNEKLFF
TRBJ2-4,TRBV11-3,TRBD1,CASSKWTGGEINIQYF
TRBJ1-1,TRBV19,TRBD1,CASSIAGDSMNTEAFF
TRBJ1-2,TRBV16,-,CASSQFLPGNYGYTF
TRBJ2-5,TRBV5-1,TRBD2,CASGRLAEGSQETQYF
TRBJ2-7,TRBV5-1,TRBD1,CASSLRQGASEQYF
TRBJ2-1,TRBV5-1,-,CASSPTGYNEQFF
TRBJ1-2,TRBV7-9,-,CASSLSQGLDGYTF
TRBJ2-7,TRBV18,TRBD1,CASSPGQGFYEQYF
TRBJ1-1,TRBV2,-,CASRANRGNTEAFF
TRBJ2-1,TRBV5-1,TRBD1,CASSPRAGQDSYNEQFF
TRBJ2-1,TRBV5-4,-,CASSPLGGQTNEQFF
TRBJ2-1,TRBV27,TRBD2,CASTLLAGGYNEQFF
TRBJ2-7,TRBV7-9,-,CASSLMGGVPGEQYF
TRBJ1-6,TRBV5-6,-,CASSRRDLGSPLHF
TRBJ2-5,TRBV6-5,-,CASSLGLEGTQYF
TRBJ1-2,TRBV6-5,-,CASRLILTDGYTF
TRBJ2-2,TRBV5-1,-,CASSLASYDTGELFF
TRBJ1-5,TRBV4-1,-,CASSQALPRQTPSEPQHF
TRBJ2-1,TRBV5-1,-,CASSLAQGTEQFF
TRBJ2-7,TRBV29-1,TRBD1,CSVEAPTGAEYEQYF
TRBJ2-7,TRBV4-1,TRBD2,CASSREGSTSGSGPYEQYF
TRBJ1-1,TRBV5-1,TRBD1,CASSLSRTGATEAFF
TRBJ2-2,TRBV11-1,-,CASSFRGITGELFF
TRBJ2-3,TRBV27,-,CASSLLTPTDTQYF
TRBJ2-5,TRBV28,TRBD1,CASRPTGKETQYF
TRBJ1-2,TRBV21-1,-,CASSNRRGRGANYGYTF
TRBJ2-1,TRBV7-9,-,CASSSLGGVHNEQFF
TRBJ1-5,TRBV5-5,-,CASSLGAGGQPQHF
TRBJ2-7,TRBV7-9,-,CASSLEFSGYEQYF
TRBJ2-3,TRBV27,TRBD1,CASSWTGVADTQYF
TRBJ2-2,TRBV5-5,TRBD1,CASRQTGLSGELFF
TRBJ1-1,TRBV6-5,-,CASSYPGSDTEAFF
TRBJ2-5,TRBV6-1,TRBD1,CASRDYRGRETQYF
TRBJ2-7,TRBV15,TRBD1,CATSTPDRVIHEQYF
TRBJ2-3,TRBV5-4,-,CASSGRVLGDTQYF
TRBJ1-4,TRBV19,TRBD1,CASRTGAATNEKLFF
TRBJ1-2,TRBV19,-,CASSLKTATGYTF
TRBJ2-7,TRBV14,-,CASSPLAGSSYEQYF